The rows below give T cell receptor beta chains drawn from one sample of a study of technical replicates of blood from a few donors. Profiling relied on immunoSEQ multiplex PCR, and the TCRdb table lists in-frame clones only, not all of them. The sample lists around 89,000 clones, 85% to 95% occurring once. The sample taken for sequencing was T cells isolated from PBMCs. Receptor source: a human donor in good health. Each CDR3 is given with its conserved first and last residue. The D gene is left open where the match is weak.

V gene: TRBV2; D gene: TRBD1; J gene: TRBJ2-2; CDR3 protein: CASSEVIAGGFSNTGELFF
V gene: TRBV10-3; D gene: TRBD1; J gene: TRBJ1-2; CDR3 protein: CAISDFAGQPNANYGYTF
V gene: TRBV27; D gene: TRBD2; J gene: TRBJ2-7; CDR3 protein: CASSLTSGGAEQYF
V gene: TRBV18; D gene: .; J gene: TRBJ1-1; CDR3 protein: CASSQVGLVFRRENTEAFF
V gene: TRBV5-5; D gene: TRBD1; J gene: TRBJ1-5; CDR3 protein: CASSSSGGPQHF
V gene: TRBV5-1; D gene: TRBD1; J gene: TRBJ1-1; CDR3 protein: CASSLADREVSEAFF
V gene: TRBV7-9; D gene: .; J gene: TRBJ2-3; CDR3 protein: CASGRGATDTQYF
V gene: TRBV28; D gene: .; J gene: TRBJ2-1; CDR3 protein: CASSTGSWAYNEQFF
V gene: TRBV7-8; D gene: .; J gene: TRBJ1-5; CDR3 protein: CASSLGLTGTNQPQHF
V gene: TRBV29-1; D gene: .; J gene: TRBJ1-1; CDR3 protein: CSVEEYVVSIEAFF
V gene: TRBV19; D gene: .; J gene: TRBJ2-6; CDR3 protein: CAGRTSSGANVLTF
V gene: TRBV11-2; D gene: .; J gene: TRBJ1-1; CDR3 protein: CASSDAPRETEAFF
V gene: TRBV4-1; D gene: TRBD1; J gene: TRBJ1-4; CDR3 protein: CASSRERPDRPNEKLFF
V gene: TRBV28; D gene: .; J gene: TRBJ2-4; CDR3 protein: CASSLSRDIQYF
V gene: TRBV25-1; D gene: .; J gene: TRBJ1-4; CDR3 protein: CASSEYKAGREKLFF
V gene: TRBV11-3; D gene: TRBD2; J gene: TRBJ2-5; CDR3 protein: CASSRGGGGGETQYF
V gene: TRBV29-1; D gene: .; J gene: TRBJ2-7; CDR3 protein: CSVEVGSTPSYEQYF
V gene: TRBV11-3; D gene: .; J gene: TRBJ1-1; CDR3 protein: CASSFRQSMNTEAFF
V gene: TRBV27; D gene: TRBD1; J gene: TRBJ1-1; CDR3 protein: CASTFPGGTEAFF
V gene: TRBV27; D gene: .; J gene: TRBJ2-7; CDR3 protein: CASSSGTPGEQYF
V gene: TRBV5-6; D gene: .; J gene: TRBJ1-5; CDR3 protein: CASSLGHGNQPQHF
V gene: TRBV7-6; D gene: TRBD2; J gene: TRBJ2-7; CDR3 protein: CASSLAAGGSYEQYF
V gene: TRBV7-8; D gene: .; J gene: TRBJ2-3; CDR3 protein: CASSFSRDTQYF
V gene: TRBV27; D gene: .; J gene: TRBJ1-5; CDR3 protein: CASRAGATNQPQHF
V gene: TRBV18; D gene: .; J gene: TRBJ1-5; CDR3 protein: CASSYQESRGNQPQHF
V gene: TRBV25-1; D gene: .; J gene: TRBJ2-5; CDR3 protein: CASLDEGIQETQYF
V gene: TRBV4-1; D gene: .; J gene: TRBJ2-3; CDR3 protein: CASSHVGGATDTQYF
V gene: TRBV6-4; D gene: TRBD2; J gene: TRBJ2-1; CDR3 protein: CASSEGLAGVDEQFF
V gene: TRBV6-1; D gene: .; J gene: TRBJ1-5; CDR3 protein: CASSEGGRNQPQHF
V gene: TRBV19; D gene: .; J gene: TRBJ1-5; CDR3 protein: CASRGGGLNQPQHF
V gene: TRBV19; D gene: TRBD1; J gene: TRBJ1-1; CDR3 protein: CASSTLQGDRAFF
V gene: TRBV7-2; D gene: TRBD2; J gene: TRBJ2-5; CDR3 protein: CASSYQVPSGSGETQYF
V gene: TRBV9; D gene: TRBD1; J gene: TRBJ1-1; CDR3 protein: CASSEQGDTEAFF
V gene: TRBV6-1; D gene: .; J gene: TRBJ2-7; CDR3 protein: CASSEGKQGYYEQYF
V gene: TRBV11-3; D gene: .; J gene: TRBJ2-5; CDR3 protein: CASSLGAGLRETQYF
V gene: TRBV9; D gene: TRBD1; J gene: TRBJ1-2; CDR3 protein: CASSTGQGECYTF
V gene: TRBV5-6; D gene: .; J gene: TRBJ2-7; CDR3 protein: CASSLVQASYEQYF
V gene: TRBV5-5; D gene: .; J gene: TRBJ1-2; CDR3 protein: CASSLDIPIYGYTF
V gene: TRBV27; D gene: TRBD1; J gene: TRBJ1-1; CDR3 protein: CASSSPSTGRNTEAFF
V gene: TRBV27; D gene: TRBD1; J gene: TRBJ2-1; CDR3 protein: CASSLWDRGNEQFF
V gene: TRBV7-8; D gene: .; J gene: TRBJ1-5; CDR3 protein: CASSLVGANQPQHF
V gene: TRBV19; D gene: TRBD2; J gene: TRBJ2-1; CDR3 protein: CASSIVKGGEQFF
V gene: TRBV11-2; D gene: .; J gene: TRBJ2-5; CDR3 protein: CASSLGGLYQETQYF
V gene: TRBV27; D gene: .; J gene: TRBJ1-4; CDR3 protein: CASSPLMSTNEKLFF
V gene: TRBV6-5; D gene: .; J gene: TRBJ2-4; CDR3 protein: CASKGTRLYF
V gene: TRBV28; D gene: .; J gene: TRBJ2-7; CDR3 protein: CASSLGGRDRYEQYF
V gene: TRBV27; D gene: TRBD2; J gene: TRBJ2-3; CDR3 protein: CASSTWTSGRDTQYF
V gene: TRBV7-8; D gene: TRBD2; J gene: TRBJ2-7; CDR3 protein: CASSLGPGTNAYEQYF
V gene: TRBV6-5; D gene: .; J gene: TRBJ2-5; CDR3 protein: CASSYLQRDYQETQYF
V gene: TRBV10-2; D gene: .; J gene: TRBJ2-2; CDR3 protein: CASRQTQSLGLFF
V gene: TRBV4-2; D gene: TRBD2; J gene: TRBJ2-1; CDR3 protein: CASSPKMTTSDYNEQFF
V gene: TRBV7-8; D gene: TRBD2; J gene: TRBJ2-3; CDR3 protein: CASSRTSSITDTQYF
V gene: TRBV4-1; D gene: .; J gene: TRBJ1-4; CDR3 protein: CASSQDLRGQAFF
V gene: TRBV5-6; D gene: TRBD1; J gene: TRBJ1-6; CDR3 protein: CASSSAGTGGFNSPLHF
V gene: TRBV10-3; D gene: TRBD1; J gene: TRBJ2-7; CDR3 protein: CAISESDRQDEQYF